Below, one T cell receptor beta chain is given with its context. What it binds is not known. With 60 Vbeta and 13 Jbeta primers, the PCR was carried out. TCRdb's copy holds only in-frame clones and misses some; the assay was immunoSEQ multiplex PCR. The sample has around 210,000 clones, 85% seen once; the top ten hold roughly 0.22%. The sample comes from a study of cytomegalovirus exposure and HLA in healthy donors. Regarding the study as a whole: Reports indicate that TCR beta sequences accurately predicted the HLA-A and HLA-B alleles of most subjects.

Per the germline V gene, CDR1 is SGHAT and CDR2 is FQNNGV. V dropped 0 bases and J dropped 0 bases, with 9 bases sitting between them. The CDR3 is made up of 17 amino acids. The TCR originated in a girl aged 2 to 9 in good health and CMV-seronegative. This sequence joins TRBV11-2 and TRBJ1-6; possible D gene TRBD1, 5 bases. The sample consisted of PBMCs. The CDR3 spells CASSLDPDSSYNSPLHF. In DNA, the CDR3 is TGTGCCAGCAGCTTAGATCCTGACAGCTCCTATAATTCACCCCTCCACTTT.